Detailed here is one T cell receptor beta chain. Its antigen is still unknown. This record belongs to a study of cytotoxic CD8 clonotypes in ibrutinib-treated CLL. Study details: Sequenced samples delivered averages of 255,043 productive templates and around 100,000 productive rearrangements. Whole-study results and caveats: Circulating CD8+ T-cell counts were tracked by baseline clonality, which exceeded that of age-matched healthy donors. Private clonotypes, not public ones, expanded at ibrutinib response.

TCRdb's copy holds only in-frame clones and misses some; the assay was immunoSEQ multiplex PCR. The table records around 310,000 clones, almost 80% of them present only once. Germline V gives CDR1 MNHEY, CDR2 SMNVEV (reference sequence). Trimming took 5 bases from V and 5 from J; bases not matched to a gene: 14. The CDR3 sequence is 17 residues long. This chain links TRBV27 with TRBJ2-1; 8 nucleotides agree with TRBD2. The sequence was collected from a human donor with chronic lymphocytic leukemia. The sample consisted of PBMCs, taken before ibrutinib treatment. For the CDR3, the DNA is TGTGCCAGCAGTCGCTACAGGGATAGCGGGATTAACAATGAGCAGTTCTTC. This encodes CASSRYRDSGINNEQFF.